Shown below are 28 T cell receptor beta chains from a single sample sequenced in a study of OX40 agonist ivuxolimab in advanced cancers. TCRdb's copy holds only in-frame clones and misses some; the assay was immunoSEQ multiplex PCR. This sample has about 150,000 clones, with 90% to 95% found just once. The input for sequencing was CD4+ or CD8+ T cells sorted from blood, taken in a trial of the OX40 agonist ivuxolimab. The source is an adult with an advanced solid tumor such as melanoma, head and neck, liver or kidney cancer.

The rearrangement uses TRBV11-3 and TRBJ2-1; no clear D gene. The CDR3 is made up of 12 amino acids. The germline V and J ends were trimmed by 3 bases and 8 bases, with 8 bases remaining between them. Germline-derived CDR1 and CDR2 are SGHNT and YENEEA. Here the CDR3 reads CASSLKDHEQFF. CDR3 nucleotides: TGTGCCAGCAGCTTGAAAGACCATGAGCAGTTCTTC.

This CDR3 reads CASSYLYEQYF. CDR3 nucleotides: TGTGCCAGCAGTTACCTCTACGAGCAGTACTTC. The genes are TRBV6-5 and TRBJ2-7; no reliable D call. This CDR3 is 11 amino acids long. CDR1 and CDR2 (germline): MNHEY, SVGAGI. Trimming took 2 bases from V and 3 from J, leaving 2 bases between them.

The chain combines TRBV7-2 with TRBJ2-5, with D perhaps assigned TRBD1 or TRBD2 (5 bases each). The CDR3 consists of 15 residues. Trimming pared 5 bases from V and 5 bases from J, leaving 18 bases between. Germline V lookup: CDR1 SGHTA, CDR2 FQGNSA. CDR3 sequence reads: CASSPPGRPWETQYF. The CDR3 DNA follows: TGTGCCAGCAGCCCTCCGGGACGGCCCTGGGAGACCCAGTACTTC.

This clone appeared once. This specimen includes other DNA sequences encoding the same CDR3. V usage is TRBV19 and J usage is TRBJ1-5, with 7 bases fitting TRBD1. CDR3 length: 14 residues. Germline CDR1 and CDR2: LNHDA and SQIVND (reference sequence). V gave up 1 base and J gave up 4 bases; unmatched junction bases: 1. The CDR3 here is CASSIGQGNQPQHF. The CDR3 nucleotides are TGTGCCAGTAGTATAGGACAGGGAAATCAGCCCCAGCATTTT.

This chain connects TRBV6-5 to TRBJ2-5; a weak D match, TRBD1 (6 bases). Trimming stripped 5 bases from V and 5 bases from J, with 12 bases between. The germline V gene has CDR1 MNHEY and CDR2 SVGAGI. This CDR3 comprises 13 residues. CDR3 loop: CASSKQGVETQYF. CDR3 nucleotide sequence: TGTGCCAGCAGTAAACAGGGAGTGGAGACCCAGTACTTC.

The V gene is TRBV4-3, the J gene TRBJ1-4, with D unresolved. V lost 1 base and J lost 0, with 6 bases in between. CDR3 size: 15 residues. CDR1 is LGHNA and CDR2 is YSLEER in the germline V gene. Here the CDR3 reads CASSQAGSTNEKLFF. In DNA form, the CDR3 reads TGCGCCAGCAGCCAAGCGGGATCAACTAATGAAAAACTGTTTTTT.

The chain carries TRBV7-2 and TRBJ1-2, with D maybe TRBD1 (6 bases). Germline CDR1 SGHTA, CDR2 FQGNSA. CDR3 size: 15 residues. V lost 3 bases to trimming and J lost 8 bases, with 19 bases between them. Here the CDR3 reads CASSFYGGGSAGYTF. CDR3 bases: TGTGCCAGCAGCTTTTACGGGGGGGGCTCGGCAGGCTACACCTTC.

The chain couples TRBV7-2 to TRBJ2-3, with 8 bases that match TRBD2. Per germline, CDR1 SGHTA and CDR2 FQGNSA. V was pared by 2 bases and J by 3 bases, with 7 bases of the junction left unmatched. The CDR3 is made up of 16 amino acids. The CDR3 spells CASSLYSGGKTDTQYF. The CDR3 nucleotides read TGTGCCAGCAGCTTATACAGCGGGGGTAAGACAGATACGCAGTATTTT.

This chain connects TRBV4-3 to TRBJ2-3, with D unclear. The CDR3 sequence is 15 residues long. The germline V gene has CDR1 LGHNA and CDR2 YSLEER. Trimming took off 3 bases at V and 2 bases at J, with 12 bases between the two ends. This chain's CDR3 is CASSQARLNTDTQYF. DNA for the CDR3: TGCGCCAGCAGCCAGGCCAGGTTAAACACAGATACGCAGTATTTT.

V usage is TRBV18 and J usage is TRBJ1-4, with a weak D call TRBD1 (6 bases). Trimming took off 2 bases at V and 7 bases at J, with 14 bases between the two ends. CDR1 is KGHSH, CDR2 LQKENI, per germline. This CDR3 is built from 15 residues. The CDR3 loop is CASSPATGRREKLFF. CDR3 DNA: TGTGCCAGCTCACCAGCAACAGGGCGGCGTGAAAAACTGTTTTTT.

J is TRBJ2-1 and V is TRBV25-1; perhaps TRBD1 as D (5 bases). This CDR3 spans 12 amino acids. CDR1 and CDR2 from the germline V gene are MGHDK and SYGVNS. V lost 6 bases and J lost 3, with 6 bases in between. The CDR3 reads CASSRVYNEQFF. CDR3 nucleotides: TGTGCCAGCAGCAGGGTCTACAATGAGCAGTTCTTC.

The V and J genes are TRBV7-2 and TRBJ1-5, with 9 bases that match TRBD1. The CDR3 has 18 amino acids. Germline assignment: CDR1 SGHTA and CDR2 FQGNSA. Trimming removed 1 base from V and 4 bases from J; junction bases left unmatched: 11. CDR3 loop: CASSLGTGGTTLNQPQHF. The CDR3 DNA reads as TGTGCCAGCAGCTTAGGTACAGGGGGCACTACACTTAATCAGCCCCAGCATTTT.

V usage is TRBV13 and J usage is TRBJ2-1; D is perhaps TRBD2 (6 bases). Trimming left V 1 base short and J 4 bases short, with 14 bases between. Germline-derived CDR1 and CDR2 are PRHDT and FYEKMQ (reference sequence). The CDR3 has 16 residues. In DNA form, the CDR3 reads TGTGCCAGCAGCTTAGTAGGGTGGGGGGAGTACAATGAGCAGTTCTTC. Encoded protein: CASSLVGWGEYNEQFF.

The CDR3 is CASSIGYSLAKNIQYF. CDR3 nucleotide sequence: TGTGCCAGTAGTATAGGATACAGCCTAGCCAAAAACATTCAGTACTTC. V gene TRBV19 combines with J gene TRBJ2-4, with D unclear. The CDR3 is 16 amino acids. Germline-derived CDR1 and CDR2 are LNHDA and SQIVND (reference sequence). V was trimmed by 1 base and J by 0 bases, leaving 10 bases between them.

The chain recombines TRBV4-3 with TRBJ1-2; D gene uncertain. The V gene lost 3 bases and the J gene lost 5 bases, with 19 bases spanning the gap. CDR1 is LGHNA and CDR2 is YSLEER in the germline V gene. The CDR3 is made up of 16 amino acids. The CDR3 nucleotides are TGCGCCAGCAGCCAGTCCACCGTTTGGCGGGAGTATGGCTACACCTTC. Translating gives CASSQSTVWREYGYTF.

The chain is built from TRBV6-5 and TRBJ2-3, with 7 bases matching TRBD2. The CDR3 is 16 amino acids. V dropped 4 bases and J dropped 2; count of bases not matched to a gene: 9. Germline V CDR1 and CDR2: MNHEY, SVGAGI. CDR3 DNA sequence: TGTGCCAGCAGTTCAATAGCGGGCTGGTTCACAGATACGCAGTATTTT. Its translation is CASSSIAGWFTDTQYF.

The J gene is TRBJ2-1, the V gene TRBV27; 10 bases fit TRBD2. The CDR3 has 19 amino acids. Trimming took 1 base from V and 1 from J; bases not matched to a gene: 10. Per the germline V gene, CDR1 is MNHEY and CDR2 is SMNVEV (reference sequence). The CDR3 spells CASSLWSSGRVVSYNEQFF. The DNA of the CDR3 is TGTGCCAGCAGTTTATGGTCTAGCGGGAGAGTCGTGTCCTACAATGAGCAGTTCTTC.

This rearrangement joins TRBV5-5 to TRBJ1-4; 9 nucleotides line up with TRBD1. The CDR3 has 17 amino acids. V gave up 0 bases and J gave up 14 bases; unmatched junction bases: 17. CDR1 is SGHKS, CDR2 YYEKEE, per germline (reference sequence). The DNA of the CDR3 is TGTGCCAGCAGCTTGGTGTCCCGGACAGGGGTACCGGTAAAGCTGTTTTTT. Protein sequence: CASSLVSRTGVPVKLFF.

The chain employs TRBV6-6 and TRBJ2-5; D is possibly TRBD1 or TRBD2 (6 bases each). The CDR3 loop spans 13 amino acids. The germline CDR1 and CDR2 sequences are MNHNY and SVGAGI (reference sequence). V lost 6 bases and J lost 8, with 16 bases in between. The CDR3 region is CASSPGGLLTQYF. The CDR3 DNA reads as TGTGCCAGCAGCCCCGGGGGCCTGTTAACCCAGTACTTC.

J is TRBJ1-3 and V is TRBV19; D uncertain. V lost 6 bases to trimming and J lost 1 base, with 10 bases between them. The CDR3 length is 14 residues. Looked up from germline, CDR1 is LNHDA and CDR2 is SQIVND (reference sequence). The chain's CDR3 is CASRTGDSGNTIYF. For the CDR3, the DNA is TGTGCCAGTAGGACCGGGGATTCTGGAAACACCATATATTTT. Full variable domain (rest looked up from reference TRBV19 and TRBJ1-3): DGGITQSPKYLFRKEGQNVTLSCEQNLNHDAMYWYRQDPGQGLRLIYYSQIVNDFQKGDIAEGYSVSREKKESFPLTVTSAQKNPTAFYLCASRTGDSGNTIYFGEGSWLTVV.

This clone has only a few counts. The rearrangement links TRBV11-2 to TRBJ1-5; possible D gene TRBD1, 5 bases. The V end was cut by 0 bases, the J end by 6 bases, with 6 bases between. The CDR3 has 13 residues. Looked up from germline, CDR1 is SGHAT and CDR2 is FQNNGV. In DNA, the CDR3 is TGTGCCAGCAGCTTAGATCAGGGTCAGCCCCAGCATTTT. The encoded protein is CASSLDQGQPQHF.

The chain combines TRBV19 with TRBJ2-7; 8 bases match TRBD1. CDR1 is LNHDA and CDR2 is SQIVND in the germline V gene (reference sequence). J lost 2 bases, V lost 1 base, and 1 base had no gene match. CDR3 length equals 14 residues. CDR3 bases: TGTGCCAGTAGTATAGTGGACAGGGCCTACGAGCAGTACTTC. Its protein product is CASSIVDRAYEQYF.

The chain couples TRBV9 to TRBJ2-7; tentatively, D is TRBD1 (6 bases). V shed 6 bases and J shed 5 bases, with 21 bases lying between them. CDR3 length equals 15 residues. CDR1 is SGDLS and CDR2 is YYNGEE in the germline V gene. The CDR3 DNA reads as TGTGCCAGCACTCCGACCGGGACAAGAGGCCACGAGCAGTACTTC. Its translation is CASTPTGTRGHEQYF.

In its sample, this clone was seen once. This chain links TRBV7-2 with TRBJ2-2, with unresolved D. The V end was cut by 5 bases, the J end by 1 base, with 8 bases between. Germline V gives CDR1 SGHTA, CDR2 FQGNSA. This CDR3 contains 14 residues. CDR3 sequence: CASSRVQNTGELFF. The CDR3 nucleotides are TGTGCCAGCAGCAGGGTCCAGAACACCGGGGAGCTGTTTTTT.

The chain recombines TRBV4-1 with TRBJ1-5, with D maybe TRBD1 (6 bases). The germline CDR1 and CDR2 sequences are MGHRA and YSYEKL. This CDR3 is 15 amino acids long. V lost 2 bases and J lost 3, with 11 bases in between. The CDR3 region is CASSQTGQFNQPQHF. The CDR3 DNA follows: TGCGCCAGCAGCCAAACCGGACAGTTCAATCAGCCCCAGCATTTT.

The chain employs TRBV5-1 and TRBJ2-3; 13 bases are shared with TRBD2. CDR3 length: 19 amino acids. Germline V gives CDR1 SGHRS, CDR2 YFSETQ. Losses at the gene ends were 3 bases for V and 6 bases for J; bases not matched to a gene: 16. The CDR3 loop reads CASSSFKPGLAGRVDTQYF. CDR3 DNA: TGCGCCAGCAGCTCCTTCAAGCCGGGACTAGCGGGGAGGGTGGATACGCAGTATTTT.

The rearrangement uses TRBV6-5 and TRBJ2-7; possible D gene TRBD1, 6 bases. V shed 0 bases and J shed 0 bases, with 9 bases lying between them. Germline CDR1 reads MNHEY; CDR2 reads SVGAGI. The CDR3 covers 15 residues. CDR3 DNA sequence: TGTGCCAGCAGTTACTCATGGGACACCTCCTACGAGCAGTACTTC. Residues: CASSYSWDTSYEQYF.

The V and J genes are TRBV4-3 and TRBJ1-2; tentative D call: TRBD1 (5 bases). The CDR3 contains 15 residues. Germline V lookup: CDR1 LGHNA, CDR2 YSLEER. V shed 2 bases and J shed 3 bases, with 13 bases lying between them. CDR3 protein: CASSQSVGAYYGYTF. CDR3 DNA sequence: TGCGCCAGCAGCCAATCAGTTGGGGCTTACTATGGCTACACCTTC.